The present entry profiles one T cell receptor beta chain with its context. Its antigen is still unknown. These data are taken from a study of cytomegalovirus exposure and HLA in healthy donors. Notes on the study in general: Based on reports, TCR beta sequences accurately predicted HLA-A and HLA-B alleles for most subjects. In a later analysis, a missense DCLRE1C variant was linked to TCR beta V- and J-gene trimming. Analyses of presence/absence relied on an assumption of roughly uniform sequencing depth across donors. Immune exposure was documented only through CMV serostatus.

13 Jbeta primers and 60 Vbeta primers were used for the PCR. Only in-frame clones appear in the TCRdb table, and some are missing; sequencing was by immunoSEQ multiplex PCR. The sample shows 130,000 to 150,000 clones, about three quarters of them seen only once. The V gene end was trimmed by 6 bases and the J gene end by 2 bases; junction bases not matched to a gene: 4. This CDR3 spans 14 amino acids. The germline V gene encodes CDR1 ENHRY and CDR2 SYGVKD. The rearrangement joins TRBV10-3 to TRBJ2-3; TRBD2 matches at 8 bases. The sequence came from a man aged 40-50 years in good health and CMV-seropositive. Specimen: PBMCs. CDR3 amino acids: CAISGSGTTDTQYF. DNA for the CDR3: TGTGCCATCAGCGGTAGCGGGACCACAGATACGCAGTATTTT.